These 23 T cell receptor beta chains share one sample of origin, sequenced in a study of post-analysis software for immune sequencing data. Whole-study results and caveats: Patients had higher frequencies than controls of roughly five TRBV segments, including TRBV5-6, TRBV5-1 and TRBV20-1.

The antigens of these receptors remain unknown. TCR beta cDNA libraries had unique molecular identifiers. TCRdb processed the PCR reads anew with MiXCR; each CDR3 protein has one entry. Here the sample spans roughly 600,000 distinct CDR3 sequences, around 44% being singletons. The specimen was blood. The receptors stem from a girl aged 10 to 17 with multiple sclerosis.

The chain employs TRBV12-3 or TRBV12-4 and TRBJ2-7, with 8 nucleotides matching TRBD1. V shed 4 bases, J shed 5 bases, and the junction held 4 bases outside the gene matches. The CDR3 is 13 residues long. The CDR3 loop is CASSYDRGDEQYF. The CDR3 DNA is TGTGCCAGCAGTTACGACAGGGGTGACGAGCAGTACTTC.

The gene calls are TRBV5-1 and TRBJ2-7; D might be TRBD1 (5 bases). The closer fit of TRBJ2-5 to the DNA end suggests the J call may be wrong. Germline loops: CDR1 SGHRS, CDR2 YFSETQ. The CDR3 consists of 15 residues. The chain's CDR3 is CASSLALQGSETQYF. The CDR3 region has the DNA TGCGCCAGCAGCTTGGCCTTGCAGGGAAGCGAGACCCAGTACTTC.

This clonotype appeared a few times. The V and J genes are TRBV20-1 and TRBJ2-7; a weak D match, TRBD1 (7 bases). The V and J ends lost 5 bases and 2 bases respectively, with 22 bases between them. Germline V gene sequence: CDR1 DFQATT, CDR2 SNEGSKA (reference sequence). This CDR3 is 16 amino acids long. CDR3 protein: CSALRTGGARTYEQYF. CDR3 bases: TGCAGTGCTCTTCGGACAGGAGGGGCCCGCACCTACGAGCAGTACTTC.

CDR3 residues: CASSSPTGSSYNEQFF. The CDR3 nucleotides are TGTGCCAGCAGTTCCCCAACAGGGAGCTCCTACAATGAGCAGTTCTTC. The chain carries TRBV6-2 or TRBV6-3 and TRBJ2-1; D might be TRBD1 (6 bases). This CDR3 has 16 residues. V was shortened by 4 bases and J by 0 bases, with 13 bases between the two germline ends. Per germline, CDR1 MNHEY and CDR2 SVGEGT.

The chain joins TRBV7-2 to TRBJ1-6; D is ambiguous. Germline values: CDR1 SGHTA, CDR2 FQGNSA. The CDR3 loop spans 18 amino acids. Trimming took 7 bases from V and 10 from J, leaving 29 bases between them. The CDR3 here is CASTLTRGPSYRRSPLHF. CDR3 in DNA: TGTGCCAGCACTCTTACCCGGGGTCCCTCATACCGGCGCTCACCCCTCCACTTT.

As regards this clonotype: One end of the junction does not line up with germline, which may come from a read error. CDR3 residues: CASSYRDISTGTQYF. The CDR3, as DNA: TGTGCCAGCAGTTACCGGGACATTAGCACAGGTACGCAGTATTTT. The J gene is TRBJ2-3, the V gene TRBV6-5, with D possibly being TRBD1 (6 bases). Germline loops: CDR1 MNHEY, CDR2 SVGAGI. The CDR3 is 15 amino acids.

This clonotype was picked up many times. This chain joins TRBV4-2 and TRBJ2-7; 9 bases agree with TRBD1. CDR3 length: 16 amino acids. Trimming removed 3 bases from V and 2 bases from J; junction bases left unmatched: 8. Germline values: CDR1 LGHNA, CDR2 YNFKEQ. The CDR3 coding sequence is TGTGCCAGCAGCCAGGAGACAGGGGGAAGTACCTACGAGCAGTACTTC. It yields the protein CASSQETGGSTYEQYF.

This clonotype was detected a few times. The chain links TRBV7-6 to TRBJ2-7; no reliable D call. Germline CDR1 is SGHVS and CDR2 is FNYEAQ. V lost 5 bases and J 6 bases, leaving 8 bases between the germline ends. The CDR3 totals 11 residues. CDR3 loop: CASSEMGEQYF. The CDR3 nucleotides read TGTGCCAGCAGCGAAATGGGCGAGCAGTACTTC.

Written as DNA, the CDR3 is TGCAGTGGCCGGTCCGGGGTCAACTATGGCTACACCTTC. It is translated as CSGRSGVNYGYTF. J is TRBJ1-2 and V is TRBV20-1; no clear D. V lost 7 bases and J lost 2, with 14 bases in between. The germline gives CDR1 DFQATT, CDR2 SNEGSKA (reference sequence). The CDR3 is 13 residues long.

The chain is built from TRBV27 and TRBJ2-1; 10 bases agree with TRBD2. Germline CDR1 MNHEY, CDR2 SMNVEV (reference sequence). Trimming at V came to 1 base and at J to 5 bases, leaving 5 bases not matched to a gene. CDR3 length equals 16 residues. The CDR3 sequence is CASSLWASGSHNEQFF. CDR3 DNA: TGTGCCAGCAGTTTATGGGCTAGCGGGAGCCACAATGAGCAGTTCTTC.

This clonotype has more than one count but fewer than ten. A much larger clone lies a single base off, so this may be a read error. The chain links TRBV3-1 to TRBJ2-1; no clear D. Germline CDR1 reads LGHDT; CDR2 reads YNNKEL (reference sequence). CDR3 length equals 11 residues. Deletions cut 3 bases from V and 13 bases from J, with 10 bases between. The chain's CDR3 is CASSQRETQFF. The CDR3 coding sequence is TGTGCCAGCAGCCAGAGAGAGACCCAGTTCTTC.

This chain links TRBV5-5 with TRBJ1-2; possibly TRBD1 for D (5 bases). Germline V gene sequence: CDR1 SGHKS, CDR2 YYEKEE (reference sequence). This CDR3 is built from 16 residues. V gave up 4 bases and J gave up 8 bases, with 24 bases separating them. The CDR3 region has the DNA TGTGCCAGCAGCCCGGGACCAGGGACCTCAAGGCCCGGCTACACCTTC. Translated, it gives CASSPGPGTSRPGYTF.

The V call is TRBV20-1, the J call TRBJ2-3; 9 bases agree with TRBD2. Germline lookup yields CDR1 DFQATT and CDR2 SNEGSKA (reference sequence). V shed 2 bases, J shed 1 base, and the junction held 1 base outside the gene matches. The CDR3 consists of 14 residues. The CDR3 sequence is CSARTSGRTDTQYF. DNA for the CDR3: TGCAGTGCTAGAACTAGCGGGCGCACAGATACGCAGTATTTT.

This clonotype was seen at least ten times. V usage is TRBV29-1 and J usage is TRBJ1-2; no firm D call. V was shortened by 7 bases and J by 8 bases, with 20 bases between the two germline ends. Germline assignment: CDR1 SQVTM and CDR2 ANQGSEA. The CDR3 consists of 13 residues. The CDR3 here is CSANDPVGKGYTF. The CDR3 DNA follows: TGCAGCGCTAACGACCCTGTGGGGAAGGGCTACACCTTC.

With regard to this clonotype: The germline gene is not matched at one end of the junction; a read error may be the cause. V and J are TRBV10-2 and TRBJ2-7; D possibly corresponds to TRBD1 (6 bases). The closer fit of TRBJ2-5 to the DNA end suggests the J call may be wrong. Germline values: CDR1 WSHSY, CDR2 SAAADI. This CDR3 region has 14 residues. CDR3 sequence reads: CASSESRGQGTQYF. The CDR3 coding sequence is TGCGCCAGCAGTGAGTCCAGGGGCCAAGGGACCCAGTACTTC.

This clonotype showed up just a few times. The chain uses TRBV6-5 and TRBJ1-1, with a weak D call TRBD1 (5 bases). The germline CDR1 and CDR2 sequences are MNHEY and SVGAGI. Trimming took 0 bases from V and 10 from J, leaving 6 bases between them. CDR3 length: 11 residues. CDR3 sequence: CASSYSGGAFF. DNA of the CDR3: TGTGCCAGCAGTTACTCGGGGGGAGCTTTCTTT.

In DNA, the CDR3 is TGTGCCAGCAGCGGAAATTCCGGACTGAACAATGAGCAGTTCTTC. As protein: CASSGNSGLNNEQFF. The V call is TRBV5-5, the J call TRBJ2-1, with D perhaps TRBD2 (5 bases). Germline assignment: CDR1 SGHKS and CDR2 YYEKEE (reference sequence). The CDR3 contains 15 residues. Trimming pared 4 bases from V and 5 bases from J, leaving 16 bases between.

The chain recombines TRBV28 with TRBJ2-1; the match to TRBD1 covers 10 bases. V dropped 6 bases and J dropped 10; count of bases not matched to a gene: 12. CDR3 size: 15 residues. The germline CDR1 and CDR2 sequences are MDHEN and SYDVKM. DNA for the CDR3: TGTGCCAGCAGCCTTCCCGGGACAGGGGTTGGGGAGCAGTTCTTC. As protein: CASSLPGTGVGEQFF.

V usage is TRBV20-1 and J usage is TRBJ1-6; weak D call: TRBD1 (5 bases). CDR1 is DFQATT, CDR2 SNEGSKA, per germline (reference sequence). V lost 3 bases to trimming and J lost 14 bases, with 20 bases between them. The CDR3 is 14 residues long. DNA for the CDR3: TGCAGTGCTAGGGGGGACGAGGGTCGGTCATCCCTCCACTTT. It codes for CSARGDEGRSSLHF.

The chain uses TRBV12-3 or TRBV12-4 and TRBJ2-7; D perhaps matches TRBD1 (6 bases). V was pared by 6 bases and J by 5 bases, with 17 bases between. The CDR3 sequence is 14 residues long. CDR3 protein: CASSLTLGGDEQYF. The DNA of the CDR3 is TGTGCCAGCAGCCTCACTTTAGGGGGAGACGAGCAGTACTTC.

The chain couples TRBV12-3 or TRBV12-4 to TRBJ1-4; 10 nucleotides line up with TRBD1. This CDR3 has 15 residues. Trimming removed 5 bases from V and 5 bases from J; junction bases left unmatched: 5. In DNA form, the CDR3 reads TGTGCCAGCAGTCAGAGACAGGGGGCGAATGAAAAACTGTTTTTT. This encodes CASSQRQGANEKLFF.

V gene TRBV20-1 combines with J gene TRBJ2-3, with D possibly being TRBD2 (6 bases). V was trimmed by 5 bases and J by 2 bases, leaving 14 bases between them. CDR1 is DFQATT and CDR2 is SNEGSKA in the germline V gene (reference sequence). The CDR3 length is 14 residues. The CDR3, as DNA: TGCAGTGCTGGCCGTGCGGGGACCACAGATACGCAGTATTTT. Its protein is CSAGRAGTTDTQYF.

This rearrangement joins TRBV20-1 to TRBJ1-2; D is ambiguous. The CDR3 is 11 residues long. The V end was cut by 3 bases, the J end by 2 bases, with 4 bases between. Looked up from germline, CDR1 is DFQATT and CDR2 is SNEGSKA (reference sequence). The CDR3 region is CSARANYGYTF. CDR3 nucleotides: TGCAGTGCTAGGGCCAACTATGGCTACACCTTC.